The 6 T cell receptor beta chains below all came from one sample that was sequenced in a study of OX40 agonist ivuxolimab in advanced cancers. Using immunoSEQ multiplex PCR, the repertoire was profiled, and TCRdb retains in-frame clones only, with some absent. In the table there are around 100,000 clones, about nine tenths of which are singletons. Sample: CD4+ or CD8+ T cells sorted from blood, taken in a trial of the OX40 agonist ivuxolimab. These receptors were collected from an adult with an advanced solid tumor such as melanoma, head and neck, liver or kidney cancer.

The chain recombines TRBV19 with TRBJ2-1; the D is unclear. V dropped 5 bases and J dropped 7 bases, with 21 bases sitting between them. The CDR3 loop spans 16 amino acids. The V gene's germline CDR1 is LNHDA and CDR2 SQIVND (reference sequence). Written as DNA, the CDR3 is TGTGCCAGTAGTCCCAAACCAGGTGCCATTACAAATGAGCAGTTCTTC. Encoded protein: CASSPKPGAITNEQFF. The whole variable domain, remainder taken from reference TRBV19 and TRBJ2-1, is DGGITQSPKYLFRKEGQNVTLSCEQNLNHDAMYWYRQDPGQGLRLIYYSQIVNDFQKGDIAEGYSVSREKKESFPLTVTSAQKNPTAFYLCASSPKPGAITNEQFFGPGTRLTVL.

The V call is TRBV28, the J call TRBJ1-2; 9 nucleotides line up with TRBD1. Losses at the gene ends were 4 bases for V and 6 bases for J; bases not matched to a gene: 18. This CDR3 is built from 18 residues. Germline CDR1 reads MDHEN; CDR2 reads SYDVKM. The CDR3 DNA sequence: TGTGCCAGCAGTTCCCAATGGGACAGGGTGGGATTAAAAAATGGCTACACCTTC. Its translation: CASSSQWDRVGLKNGYTF.

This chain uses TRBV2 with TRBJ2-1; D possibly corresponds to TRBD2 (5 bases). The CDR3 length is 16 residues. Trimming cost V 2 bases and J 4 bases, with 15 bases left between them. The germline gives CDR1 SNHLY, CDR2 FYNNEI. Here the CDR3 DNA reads TGTGCCAGCAGTGAATCGGGATCGCCCGCTTACAATGAGCAGTTCTTC. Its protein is CASSESGSPAYNEQFF.

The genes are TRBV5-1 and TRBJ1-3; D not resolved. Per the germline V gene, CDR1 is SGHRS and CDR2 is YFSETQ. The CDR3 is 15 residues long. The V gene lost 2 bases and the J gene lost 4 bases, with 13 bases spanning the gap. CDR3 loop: CASSFGSQVGNTIYF. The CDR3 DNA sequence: TGCGCCAGCAGCTTCGGCAGCCAGGTGGGAAACACCATATATTTT. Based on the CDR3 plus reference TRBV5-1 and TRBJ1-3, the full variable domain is KAGVTQTPRYLIKTRGQQVTLSCSPISGHRSVSWYQQTPGQGLQFLFEYFSETQRNKGNFPGRFSGRQFSNSRSEMNVSTLELGDSALYLCASSFGSQVGNTIYFGEGSWLTVV.

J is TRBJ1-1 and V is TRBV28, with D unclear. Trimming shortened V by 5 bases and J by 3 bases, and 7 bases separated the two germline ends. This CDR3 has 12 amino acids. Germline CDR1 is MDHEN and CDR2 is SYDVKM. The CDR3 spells CASSGQYTEAFF. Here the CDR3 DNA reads TGTGCCAGCAGTGGGCAATACACTGAAGCTTTCTTT. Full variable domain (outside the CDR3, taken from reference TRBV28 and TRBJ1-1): DVKVTQSSRYLVKRTGEKVFLECVQDMDHENMFWYRQDPGLGLRLIYFSYDVKMKEKGDIPEGYSVSREKKERFSLILESASTNQTSMYLCASSGQYTEAFFGQGTRLTVV.

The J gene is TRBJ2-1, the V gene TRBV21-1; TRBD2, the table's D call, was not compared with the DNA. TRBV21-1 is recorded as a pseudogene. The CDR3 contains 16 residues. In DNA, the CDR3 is TGTGCCAGCAGCAGGAAAGCGGGAGTCTCCTACAATGAGCAGTTCTTC. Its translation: CASSRKAGVSYNEQFF.